The next 14 T cell receptor beta chains were all read from a single sample in a study of shared clonotypes between healthy human individuals. TCRdb's copy holds only in-frame clones and misses some; the assay was immunoSEQ multiplex PCR. The sample shows over 800,000 clones, 85% to 95% of them seen only once. Naive-designated CD8 cells lacked CD45RO, were positively enriched for CCR7, and omitted terminally differentiated effector memory CD45RA+ cells. Material for sequencing was naive CD8+ T cells sorted from blood. The origin of the receptors is a man aged 30 to 39 in good health.

V and J are TRBV5-1 and TRBJ2-7; tentative D call: TRBD2 (6 bases). With 1 base removed from V and 3 bases from J, the gap between germline ends came to 11 bases. CDR1 SGHRS and CDR2 YFSETQ come from the germline V gene. There are 14 residues in the CDR3. The CDR3 is CASSLNSGHYEQYF. In nucleotides, the CDR3 is TGCGCCAGCAGCTTGAATAGCGGACACTACGAGCAGTACTTC.

This chain uses TRBV25-1 with TRBJ2-1, with TRBD2 matching over 8 bases. CDR3 size: 14 residues. The V segment lost 3 bases and the J segment 8 bases; nucleotides outside the gene matches: 6. Germline CDR1 MGHDK, CDR2 SYGVNS. The CDR3 DNA reads as TGTGCCAGCAGTGACGGGACTAGAATCGATGAGCAGTTCTTC. It yields the protein CASSDGTRIDEQFF.

This rearrangement joins TRBV27 to TRBJ2-1; D gene ambiguous. This CDR3 is built from 13 residues. V lost 5 bases and J 9 bases, leaving 14 bases between the germline ends. Germline-derived CDR1 and CDR2 are MNHEY and SMNVEV (reference sequence). DNA of the CDR3: TGTGCCAGCAGTCCGGGTCTCCCACTTGAGCAGTTCTTC. It yields the protein CASSPGLPLEQFF.

This chain joins TRBV4-1 and TRBJ2-1; 8 bases map to TRBD2. Germline-derived CDR1 and CDR2 are MGHRA and YSYEKL. The length of the CDR3 is 13 residues. V lost 3 bases, J lost 12 bases, and 7 bases stayed unmatched. For the CDR3, the DNA is TGCGCCAGCAGCCAGGGACTAGGTCAAATGCAGTTCTTC. Its translation is CASSQGLGQMQFF.

The CDR3 sequence: CASSTSGTGRFYEQYF. Here the CDR3 DNA reads TGTGCCAGCAGTACCTCCGGGACAGGGCGCTTCTACGAGCAGTACTTC. The rearrangement links TRBV28 to TRBJ2-7; 9 bases line up with TRBD1. In germline, CDR1 is MDHEN, CDR2 SYDVKM. V shed 5 bases, J shed 3 bases, and the junction held 11 bases outside the gene matches. The CDR3 contains 16 residues.

V usage is TRBV11-2 and J usage is TRBJ1-3; TRBD1 is a possible D gene (5 bases). This CDR3 contains 14 residues. Germline lookup yields CDR1 SGHAT and CDR2 FQNNGV. V was shortened by 5 bases and J by 8 bases, with 16 bases between the two germline ends. The CDR3 region has the DNA TGTGCCAGCAGCCTGGGACGGCGTCTGGACACCATATATTTT. Protein product: CASSLGRRLDTIYF. Variable domain in full (rest from reference TRBV11-2 and TRBJ1-3): EAGVAQSPRYKIIEKRQSVAFWCNPISGHATLYWYQQILGQGPKLLIQFQNNGVVDDSQLPKDRFSAERLKGVDSTLKIQPAKLEDSAVYLCASSLGRRLDTIYFGEGSWLTVV.

The CDR3 DNA reads TGCGCCAGCAGTCAAAATCCGGGACAGGGTGCCTACGAGCAGTACTTC. This codes for CASSQNPGQGAYEQYF. This rearrangement joins TRBV5-1 to TRBJ2-7; 9 bases line up with TRBD1. CDR1 and CDR2 (germline): SGHRS, YFSETQ. The ends lost 5 bases at V and 2 bases at J; junction bases unmatched: 11. The CDR3 is 16 residues long.

This clone was counted a single time. This CDR3 is also generated by other DNA sequences in the sample. The chain combines TRBV27 with TRBJ1-2; D is perhaps TRBD1 (6 bases). This CDR3 is built from 14 residues. Germline values: CDR1 MNHEY, CDR2 SMNVEV (reference sequence). Trimming took off 3 bases at V and 4 bases at J, with 12 bases between the two ends. CDR3 loop: CASSLAGVGYGYTF. DNA for the CDR3: TGTGCCAGCAGTTTGGCAGGGGTCGGCTATGGCTACACCTTC.

The chain carries TRBV19 and TRBJ1-3, with D uncertain. The germline V and J ends were trimmed by 10 bases and 2 bases, with 6 bases remaining between them. The CDR3 sequence is 11 residues long. Germline CDR1 reads LNHDA; CDR2 reads SQIVND (reference sequence). The CDR3 sequence: CATNAGNTIYF. The CDR3 bases are TGTGCCACTAATGCTGGAAACACCATATATTTT.

V gene TRBV27 combines with J gene TRBJ2-1; 8 bases map to TRBD2. The J segment lost 4 bases and the V segment lost 2 bases, leaving 4 bases of the junction unmatched. Germline values: CDR1 MNHEY, CDR2 SMNVEV (reference sequence). The CDR3 sequence is 15 residues long. This CDR3 is CASSLTGGPYNEQFF. In DNA form, the CDR3 reads TGTGCCAGCAGTTTAACGGGAGGGCCTTACAATGAGCAGTTCTTC.

The chain links TRBV2 to TRBJ2-7, with 8 bases aligning to TRBD1. The trim removed 8 bases at V and 4 bases at J, leaving 4 bases unmatched. Germline values: CDR1 SNHLY, CDR2 FYNNEI. The CDR3 spans 12 residues. CDR3 sequence (DNA): TGTGCCAGCCAGGGGGCGGCATACGAGCAGTACTTC. Amino acid sequence: CASQGAAYEQYF. Filled out from reference TRBV2 and TRBJ2-7, the complete variable domain reads EPEVTQTPSHQVTQMGQEVILRCVPISNHLYFYWYRQILGQKVEFLVSFYNNEISEKSEIFDDQFSVERPDGSNFTLKIRSTKLEDSAMYFCASQGAAYEQYFGPGTRLTVT.

V usage is TRBV28 and J usage is TRBJ2-1, with D hard to call. The CDR3 totals 13 residues. V lost 10 bases and J lost 9, with 19 bases in between. Looked up from germline, CDR1 is MDHEN and CDR2 is SYDVKM. CDR3 loop: CATSTPQLVEQFF. The CDR3 region has the DNA TGTGCCACCTCCACCCCCCAGTTGGTTGAGCAGTTCTTC. Together with reference TRBV28 and TRBJ2-1, the CDR3 gives the full variable domain: DVKVTQSSRYLVKRTGEKVFLECVQDMDHENMFWYRQDPGLGLRLIYFSYDVKMKEKGDIPEGYSVSREKKERFSLILESASTNQTSMYLCATSTPQLVEQFFGPGTRLTVL.

Comment on this clone: Distinct nucleotide sequences in the sample also encode this CDR3. The chain combines TRBV5-6 with TRBJ2-7, with D tentatively TRBD1 (5 bases). CDR3 size: 14 residues. The V gene's germline CDR1 is SGHDT and CDR2 YYEEEE. With 0 bases removed from V and 3 bases from J, the gap between germline ends came to 10 bases. CDR3 region: CASSLGTSYYEQYF. The CDR3 coding sequence is TGTGCCAGCAGCTTGGGGACATCATACTACGAGCAGTACTTC. Based on the CDR3 plus reference TRBV5-6 and TRBJ2-7, the full variable domain is DAGVTQSPTHLIKTRGQQVTLRCSPKSGHDTVSWYQQALGQGPQFIFQYYEEEERQRGNFPDRFSGHQFPNYSSELNVNALLLGDSALYLCASSLGTSYYEQYFGPGTRLTVT.

The V and J genes are TRBV4-1 and TRBJ1-5; no reliable D call. Trimming shortened V by 3 bases and J by 4 bases, and 13 bases separated the two germline ends. CDR1 is MGHRA, CDR2 YSYEKL, per germline. The CDR3 has 15 residues. CDR3 protein: CASSQSSPGNQPQHF. CDR3 DNA sequence: TGCGCCAGCAGCCAGAGTAGCCCTGGAAATCAGCCCCAGCATTTT.